This T cell receptor (beta chain) originates from a study of blood T cell repertoires in COVID-19. In the authors' methods: Researchers report that nucleated cell counts were estimated from reference gene primer amplification. Only in-frame clones appear in the TCRdb table, and some are missing; sequencing was by immunoSEQ multiplex PCR. V and J calls and clone size are given by that table; D and trimming were obtained from the DNA. In the table there are about 150,000 clones, roughly 93% of which are singletons. Between the trimmed V and J ends, which lost 2 bases and 4 bases, there was a span of 8 bases. The CDR3 consists of 13 residues. The V gene's germline CDR1 is MNHEY and CDR2 SVGAGI.

The genes are TRBV6-5 and TRBJ1-2; a weak D match, TRBD1 (6 bases). Sequenced sample: peripheral blood. This clonotype originated in a man aged 18 to 35 with COVID-19, enrolled during active disease. CDR3 nucleotide sequence: TGTGCCAGCAGTTACGACAGGTTCTATGGCTACACCTTC. As protein: CASSYDRFYGYTF.